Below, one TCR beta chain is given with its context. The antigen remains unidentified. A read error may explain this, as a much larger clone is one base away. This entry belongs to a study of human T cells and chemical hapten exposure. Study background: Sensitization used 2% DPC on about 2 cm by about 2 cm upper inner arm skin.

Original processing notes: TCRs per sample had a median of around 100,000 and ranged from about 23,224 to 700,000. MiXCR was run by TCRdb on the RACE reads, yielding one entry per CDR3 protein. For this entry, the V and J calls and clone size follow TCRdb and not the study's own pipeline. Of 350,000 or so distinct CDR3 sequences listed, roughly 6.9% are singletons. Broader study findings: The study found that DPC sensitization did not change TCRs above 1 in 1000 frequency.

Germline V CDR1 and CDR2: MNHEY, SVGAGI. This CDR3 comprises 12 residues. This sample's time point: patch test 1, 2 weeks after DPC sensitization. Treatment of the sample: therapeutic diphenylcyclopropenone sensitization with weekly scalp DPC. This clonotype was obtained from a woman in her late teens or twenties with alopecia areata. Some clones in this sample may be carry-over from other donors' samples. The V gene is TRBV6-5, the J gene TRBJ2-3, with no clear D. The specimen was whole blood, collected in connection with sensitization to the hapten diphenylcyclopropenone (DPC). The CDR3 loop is CASSDNTDMQYF. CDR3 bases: TGTGCCAGCAGTGATAACACAGATATGCAGTATTTT.